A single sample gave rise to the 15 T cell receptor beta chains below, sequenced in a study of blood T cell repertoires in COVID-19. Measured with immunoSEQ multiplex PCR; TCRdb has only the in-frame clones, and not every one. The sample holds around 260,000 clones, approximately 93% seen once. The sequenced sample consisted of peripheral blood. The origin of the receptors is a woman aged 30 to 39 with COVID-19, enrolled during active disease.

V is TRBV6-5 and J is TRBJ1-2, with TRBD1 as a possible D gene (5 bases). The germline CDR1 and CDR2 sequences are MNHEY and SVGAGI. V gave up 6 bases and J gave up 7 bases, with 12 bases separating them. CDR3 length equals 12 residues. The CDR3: CASRGARGGYTF. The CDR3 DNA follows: TGTGCCAGCAGAGGGGCTAGGGGTGGCTACACCTTC.

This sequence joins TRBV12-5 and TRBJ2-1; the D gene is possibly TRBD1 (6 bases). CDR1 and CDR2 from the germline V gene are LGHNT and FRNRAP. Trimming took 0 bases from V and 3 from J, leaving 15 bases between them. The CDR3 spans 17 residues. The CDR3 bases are TGTGCTAGTGGTTTGGTACCCAGGGGCACTCTCTACAATGAGCAGTTCTTC. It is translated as CASGLVPRGTLYNEQFF.

This CDR3 is CASSDFLAGVQETQYF. The CDR3 DNA reads as TGTGCCAGCAGTGATTTTCTAGCGGGGGTCCAAGAGACCCAGTACTTC. The J gene is TRBJ2-5, the V gene TRBV25-1; 10 bases agree with TRBD2. J lost 1 base, V lost 3 bases, and 5 bases had no gene match. CDR1 MGHDK and CDR2 SYGVNS come from the germline V gene. This CDR3 is 16 amino acids long.

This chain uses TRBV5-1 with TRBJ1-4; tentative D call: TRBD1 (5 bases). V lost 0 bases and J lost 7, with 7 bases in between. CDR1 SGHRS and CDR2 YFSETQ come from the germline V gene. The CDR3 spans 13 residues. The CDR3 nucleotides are TGCGCCAGCAGCTTGGGACAGCCTGAAAAACTGTTTTTT. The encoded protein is CASSLGQPEKLFF.

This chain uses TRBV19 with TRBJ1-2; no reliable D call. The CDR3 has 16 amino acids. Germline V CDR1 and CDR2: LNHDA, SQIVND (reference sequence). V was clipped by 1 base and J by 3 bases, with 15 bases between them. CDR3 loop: CASSIGSRAGHYGYTF. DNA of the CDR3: TGTGCCAGTAGTATAGGTTCGAGGGCAGGACACTATGGCTACACCTTC.

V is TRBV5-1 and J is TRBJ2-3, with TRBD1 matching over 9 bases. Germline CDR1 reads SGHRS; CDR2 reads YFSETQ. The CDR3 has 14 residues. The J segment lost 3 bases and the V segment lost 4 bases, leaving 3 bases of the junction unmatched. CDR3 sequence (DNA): TGCGCCAGCAGCATCGGACAGGGGACAGATACGCAGTATTTT. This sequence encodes CASSIGQGTDTQYF. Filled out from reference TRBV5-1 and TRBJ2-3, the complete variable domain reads KAGVTQTPRYLIKTRGQQVTLSCSPISGHRSVSWYQQTPGQGLQFLFEYFSETQRNKGNFPGRFSGRQFSNSRSEMNVSTLELGDSALYLCASSIGQGTDTQYFGPGTRLTVL.

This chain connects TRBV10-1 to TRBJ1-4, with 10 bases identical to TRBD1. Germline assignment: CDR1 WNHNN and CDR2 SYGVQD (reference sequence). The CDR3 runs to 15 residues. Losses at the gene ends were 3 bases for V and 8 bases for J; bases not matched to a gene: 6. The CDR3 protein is CASSDGGTGDEKLFF. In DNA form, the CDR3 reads TGCGCCAGCAGTGATGGGGGGACAGGGGACGAAAAACTGTTTTTT.

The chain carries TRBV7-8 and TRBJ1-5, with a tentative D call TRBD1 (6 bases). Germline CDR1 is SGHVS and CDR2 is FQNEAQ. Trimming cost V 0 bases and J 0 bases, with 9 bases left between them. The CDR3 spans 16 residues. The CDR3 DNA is TGTGCCAGCAGCTTAGCAGGGGGATATAGCAATCAGCCCCAGCATTTT. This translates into CASSLAGGYSNQPQHF.

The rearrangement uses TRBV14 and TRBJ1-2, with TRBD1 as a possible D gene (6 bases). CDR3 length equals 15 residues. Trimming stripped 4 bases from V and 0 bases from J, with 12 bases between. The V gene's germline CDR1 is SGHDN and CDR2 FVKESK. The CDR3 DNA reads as TGTGCCAGCAGCCTCGAACAGGGAGCTAACTATGGCTACACCTTC. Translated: CASSLEQGANYGYTF.

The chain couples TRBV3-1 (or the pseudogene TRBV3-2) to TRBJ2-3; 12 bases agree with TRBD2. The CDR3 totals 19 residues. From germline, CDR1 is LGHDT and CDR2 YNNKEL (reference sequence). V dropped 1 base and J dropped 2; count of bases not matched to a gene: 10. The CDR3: CASSQGELAGGPLTDTQYF. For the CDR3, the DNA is TGTGCCAGCAGCCAAGGTGAACTAGCGGGAGGACCCCTCACAGATACGCAGTATTTT.

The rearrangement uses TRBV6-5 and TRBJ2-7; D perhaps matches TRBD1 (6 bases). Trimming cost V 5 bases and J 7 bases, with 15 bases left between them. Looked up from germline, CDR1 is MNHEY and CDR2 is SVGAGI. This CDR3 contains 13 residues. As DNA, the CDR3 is TGTGCCAGCAGTAGCACAGGGTTTGGGGAGCAGTACTTC. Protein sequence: CASSSTGFGEQYF.

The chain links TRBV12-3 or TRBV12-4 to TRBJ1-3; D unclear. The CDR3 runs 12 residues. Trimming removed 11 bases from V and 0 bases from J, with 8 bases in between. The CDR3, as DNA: TGTGCCGGGCGGGGCTCTGGAAACACCATATATTTT. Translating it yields CAGRGSGNTIYF.

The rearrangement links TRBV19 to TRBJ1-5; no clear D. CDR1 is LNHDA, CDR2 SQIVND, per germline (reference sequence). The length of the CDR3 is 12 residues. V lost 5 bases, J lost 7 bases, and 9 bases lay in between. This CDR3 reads CASSYSTQPQHF. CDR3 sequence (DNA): TGTGCCAGTAGTTACAGTACCCAGCCCCAGCATTTT.

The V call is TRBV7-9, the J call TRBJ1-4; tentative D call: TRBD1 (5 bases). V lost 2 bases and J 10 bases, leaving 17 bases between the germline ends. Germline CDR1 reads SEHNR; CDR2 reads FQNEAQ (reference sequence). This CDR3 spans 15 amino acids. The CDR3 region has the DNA TGTGCCAGCAGCTTAAACGGGCAGGGCGTTCCAAAACTGTTTTTT. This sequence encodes CASSLNGQGVPKLFF. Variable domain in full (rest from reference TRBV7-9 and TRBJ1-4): DTGVSQNPRHKITKRGQNVTFRCDPISEHNRLYWYRQTLGQGPEFLTYFQNEAQLEKSRLLSDRFSAERPKGSFSTLEIQRTEQGDSAMYLCASSLNGQGVPKLFFGSGTQLSVL.

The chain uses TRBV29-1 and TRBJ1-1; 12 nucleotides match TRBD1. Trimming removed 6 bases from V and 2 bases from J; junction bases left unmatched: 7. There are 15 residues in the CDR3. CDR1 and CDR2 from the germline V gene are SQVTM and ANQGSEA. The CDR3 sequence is CSVAGTGGTNTEAFF. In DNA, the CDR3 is TGCAGCGTCGCCGGGACAGGGGGCACCAACACTGAAGCTTTCTTT.